These 21 T cell receptor beta chains were all obtained from the same sample, sequenced in a study of OX40 agonist ivuxolimab in advanced cancers. Clones were read by immunoSEQ multiplex PCR, and TCRdb kept only the in-frame ones, dropping some. The sample has over 50,000 clones; approximately 88% are singletons. This specimen consisted of CD4+ or CD8+ T cells sorted from blood, obtained in a trial of the OX40 agonist ivuxolimab. The receptors derive from an adult with an advanced solid tumor such as melanoma, head and neck, liver or kidney cancer.

This clone turned up a few times. V usage is TRBV7-2 and J usage is TRBJ1-5, with D unresolved. This CDR3 comprises 14 residues. V was cut by 1 base and J by 0 bases, with 4 bases left in between. Germline CDR1 and CDR2: SGHTA and FQGNSA. This chain's CDR3 is CASSLELSNQPQHF. CDR3 DNA sequence: TGTGCCAGCAGCTTAGAGCTTAGCAATCAGCCCCAGCATTTT.

Points on this clone: A junction end diverges from the germline sequence, so it may reflect a read error. The same CDR3 can be traced to other DNA sequences in this sample. This chain joins TRBV19 and TRBJ1-1, with D tentatively TRBD1 (5 bases). The germline gives CDR1 LNHDA, CDR2 SQIVND (reference sequence). The CDR3 sequence is 14 residues long. CDR3 loop: CASIVAGGSTEAFF. Written as DNA, the CDR3 is TGTGCTAGTATAGTCGCCGGGGGTTCCACTGAAGCTTTCTTT.

V gene TRBV7-7 combines with J gene TRBJ2-1; 8 bases agree with TRBD2. This CDR3 comprises 14 residues. V lost 3 bases and J lost 8; bases outside the gene matches: 6. Germline CDR1 and CDR2: SSHAT and FNYEAQ (reference sequence). The CDR3 is CASSLLSGSHEQFF. CDR3 DNA: TGTGCCAGCAGCTTGCTAAGCGGGAGTCATGAGCAGTTCTTC.

The chain employs TRBV18 and TRBJ2-7; 8 bases agree with TRBD2. Germline V CDR1 and CDR2: KGHSH, LQKENI. This CDR3 contains 16 residues. The V segment lost 1 base and the J segment 0 bases; nucleotides outside the gene matches: 5. CDR3: CASSPRQSGSSYEQYF. The CDR3 coding sequence is TGTGCCAGCTCACCACGTCAGAGCGGGAGCTCCTACGAGCAGTACTTC. The variable domain in full, completed from reference TRBV18 and TRBJ2-7, reads NAGVMQNPRHLVRRRGQEARLRCSPMKGHSHVYWYRQLPEEGLKFMVYLQKENIIDESGMPKERFSAEFPKEGPSILRIQQVVRGDSAAYFCASSPRQSGSSYEQYFGPGTRLTVT.

The V call is TRBV13, the J call TRBJ2-3; maybe TRBD2 (5 bases). The V gene's germline CDR1 is PRHDT and CDR2 FYEKMQ (reference sequence). The CDR3 has 18 amino acids. Trimming cost V 0 bases and J 6 bases, with 22 bases left between them. CDR3 in DNA: TGTGCCAGCAGCTTAGGCCTGTCTAGCTTCGTAGTGGTCGATACGCAGTATTTT. This gives the protein CASSLGLSSFVVVDTQYF.

Only a few counts were recorded for this clone. The rearrangement uses TRBV14 and TRBJ2-3; D possibly corresponds to TRBD2 (5 bases). Germline V lookup: CDR1 SGHDN, CDR2 FVKESK. Trimming removed 3 bases at V and 2 bases at J, with 15 bases between. The length of the CDR3 is 16 residues. CDR3 amino acids: CASSHRSLGFTDTQYF. Written as DNA, the CDR3 is TGTGCCAGCAGCCACCGGTCACTAGGGTTCACAGATACGCAGTATTTT.

V and J are TRBV27 and TRBJ2-7; 8 bases are a match to TRBD2. This CDR3 spans 13 amino acids. J lost 3 bases, V lost 7 bases, and 5 bases had no gene match. Germline CDR1 reads MNHEY; CDR2 reads SMNVEV (reference sequence). The CDR3 DNA is TGTGCCAGCAATACCGCGGGGGGCTACGAGCAGTACTTC. Encoded protein: CASNTAGGYEQYF.

This chain links TRBV9 with TRBJ2-2, with a possible D match to TRBD1 (6 bases). The V and J ends lost 7 bases and 7 bases respectively, with 14 bases between them. This CDR3 spans 13 amino acids. CDR1 SGDLS and CDR2 YYNGEE come from the germline V gene. The DNA for the CDR3 is TGTGCCAGCGCCTATCTACAGGGCGGGGAGCTGTTTTTT. Residues: CASAYLQGGELFF.

The chain employs TRBV19 and TRBJ1-2, with D perhaps TRBD1 (5 bases). This CDR3 region has 13 residues. Germline V lookup: CDR1 LNHDA, CDR2 SQIVND (reference sequence). V lost 3 bases, J lost 8 bases, and 13 bases lay in between. CDR3 amino acids: CASSIAQGAGYTF. CDR3 nucleotide sequence: TGTGCCAGTAGTATCGCACAAGGGGCGGGCTACACCTTC.

The gene calls are TRBV6-5 and TRBJ2-7; the D call may be TRBD1 or TRBD2 (5 bases each). Germline-derived CDR1 and CDR2 are MNHEY and SVGAGI. V dropped 6 bases and J dropped 2 bases, with 14 bases sitting between them. This CDR3 spans 14 amino acids. CDR3 nucleotides: TGTGCCAGCAGGTCCGACGGGGCAACCTACGAGCAGTACTTC. It codes for CASRSDGATYEQYF.

This clone was observed a few times. The chain couples TRBV11-3 to TRBJ2-5; the match to TRBD2 covers 13 bases. V shed 5 bases, J shed 1 base, and the junction held 1 base outside the gene matches. The germline V gene encodes CDR1 SGHNT and CDR2 YENEEA. The CDR3 totals 15 residues. CDR3 protein: CASSRTSGSQETQYF. As DNA, the CDR3 is TGTGCCAGCAGCCGGACTAGCGGGAGCCAAGAGACCCAGTACTTC.

This chain links TRBV9 with TRBJ2-5; 8 nucleotides align to TRBD1. V dropped 4 bases and J dropped 4; count of bases not matched to a gene: 9. Germline V gene lookup returns CDR1 SGDLS and CDR2 YYNGEE. This CDR3 has 15 amino acids. DNA for the CDR3: TGTGCCAGCAGCATTCCTTCAGGGGGCATAGAGACCCAGTACTTC. It specifies CASSIPSGGIETQYF.

This chain joins TRBV4-2 and TRBJ2-1; D is possibly TRBD2 (7 bases). Trimming left V 0 bases short and J 7 bases short, with 22 bases between. The CDR3 spans 18 residues. The V gene's germline CDR1 is LGHNA and CDR2 YNFKEQ. CDR3 coding DNA: TGTGCCAGCAGCCAAGATTGGGCAGGGGCGAGCGGGACGAATGAGCAGTTCTTC. Translation: CASSQDWAGASGTNEQFF.

The chain carries TRBV27 and TRBJ1-1; TRBD1 matches at 7 bases. The V and J ends lost 2 bases and 4 bases, in that order; junction bases with no gene match: 7. The CDR3 covers 15 residues. Per germline, CDR1 MNHEY and CDR2 SMNVEV (reference sequence). CDR3 residues: CASSLGRGQGTEAFF. In nucleotides, the CDR3 is TGTGCCAGCAGTTTAGGGAGGGGGCAAGGCACTGAAGCTTTCTTT.

The CDR3 bases are TGTGCCACCAGCAGAGAGGCGGCCGGCTCTGGGGCCAACGTCCTGACTTTC. Its protein is CATSREAAGSGANVLTF. The rearrangement links TRBV15 to TRBJ2-6; D is uncertain. This CDR3 region has 17 residues. Germline V lookup: CDR1 LNHNV, CDR2 YYDKDF (reference sequence). The V and J ends lost 0 bases and 0 bases respectively, with 9 bases between them. The whole variable domain, remainder taken from reference TRBV15 and TRBJ2-6, is DAMVIQNPRYQVTQFGKPVTLSCSQTLNHNVMYWYQQKSSQAPKLLFHYYDKDFNNEADTPDNFQSRRPNTSFCFLDIRSPGLGDTAMYLCATSREAAGSGANVLTFGAGSRLTVL.

This chain joins TRBV28 and TRBJ1-3; D is undetermined. The CDR3 is 14 residues long. Trimming pared 3 bases from V and 3 bases from J, leaving 9 bases between. Germline CDR1 MDHEN, CDR2 SYDVKM. CDR3 in amino acids: CASSFFGLGNTIYF. The CDR3 DNA is TGTGCCAGCAGTTTCTTCGGGCTTGGAAACACCATATATTTT.

V usage is TRBV10-2 and J usage is TRBJ2-4; 11 bases match TRBD1. Unmatched junction bases numbered 6, after V lost 8 bases and J lost 0 bases. The CDR3 length is 16 residues. Looked up from germline, CDR1 is WSHSY and CDR2 is SAAADI. The CDR3, as DNA: TGCGCCAGCGGACAGGGGGCTAGAGTAGCCAAAAACATTCAGTACTTC. Translating gives CASGQGARVAKNIQYF.

V usage is TRBV18 and J usage is TRBJ1-1; no clear D. Germline assignment: CDR1 KGHSH and CDR2 LQKENI. This CDR3 contains 17 residues. V was clipped by 3 bases and J by 3 bases, with 20 bases between them. CDR3 coding DNA: TGTGCCAGCTCACCCGGGGTAGGTGAAGGCTTAGACACTGAAGCTTTCTTT. Translation: CASSPGVGEGLDTEAFF.

The CDR3 coding sequence is TGCAGCGTTGTAAGGAACACCGGGGAGCTGTTTTTT. This gives the protein CSVVRNTGELFF. The V and J genes are TRBV29-1 and TRBJ2-2; D is unclear. This CDR3 spans 12 amino acids. V shed 4 bases and J shed 1 base, with 4 bases lying between them. Germline V gives CDR1 SQVTM, CDR2 ANQGSEA.

The chain links TRBV30 to TRBJ1-5; 7 nucleotides agree with TRBD1. Trimming cost V 2 bases and J 6 bases; bases outside gene matches: 4. Germline V gives CDR1 GTSNPN, CDR2 SVGIG (reference sequence). This CDR3 has 13 amino acids. Here the CDR3 reads CAWSTGAGQPQHF. CDR3 in DNA: TGTGCCTGGAGTACAGGGGCAGGTCAGCCCCAGCATTTT.

V gene TRBV5-1 combines with J gene TRBJ1-1, with no clear D. CDR3 length equals 15 residues. CDR1 and CDR2 (germline): SGHRS, YFSETQ. The V and J ends lost 2 bases and 1 base respectively, with 12 bases between them. Here the CDR3 reads CASSFTGMSNTEAFF. As DNA, the CDR3 is TGCGCCAGCAGCTTTACCGGGATGTCGAACACTGAAGCTTTCTTT. The whole variable domain, filled in from reference TRBV5-1 and TRBJ1-1, reads KAGVTQTPRYLIKTRGQQVTLSCSPISGHRSVSWYQQTPGQGLQFLFEYFSETQRNKGNFPGRFSGRQFSNSRSEMNVSTLELGDSALYLCASSFTGMSNTEAFFGQGTRLTVV.